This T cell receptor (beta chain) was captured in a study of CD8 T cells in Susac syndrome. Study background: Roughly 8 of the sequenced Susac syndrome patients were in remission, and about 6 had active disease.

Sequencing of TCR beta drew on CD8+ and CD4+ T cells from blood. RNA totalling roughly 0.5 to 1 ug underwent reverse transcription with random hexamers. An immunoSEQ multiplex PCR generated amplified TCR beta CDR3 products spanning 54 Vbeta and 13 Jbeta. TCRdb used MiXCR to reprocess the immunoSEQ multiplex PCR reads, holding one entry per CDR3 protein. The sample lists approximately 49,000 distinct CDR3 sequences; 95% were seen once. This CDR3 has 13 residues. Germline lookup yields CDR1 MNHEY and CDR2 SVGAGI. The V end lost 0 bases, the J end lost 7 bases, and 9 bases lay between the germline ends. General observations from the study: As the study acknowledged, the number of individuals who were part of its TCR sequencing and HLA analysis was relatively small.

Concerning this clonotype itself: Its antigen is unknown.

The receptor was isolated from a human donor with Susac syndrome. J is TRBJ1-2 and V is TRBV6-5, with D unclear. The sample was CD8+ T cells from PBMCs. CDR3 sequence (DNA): TGTGCCAGCAGTTACTCGGGGTCTCGTGGCTACACCTTC. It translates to CASSYSGSRGYTF.